This T cell receptor (beta chain) was retrieved from a study of radiotherapy plus CTLA-4 blockade in lung cancer. The overall study: With around 30% of patients having disease control, objective responses were seen in 15% to 20%.

Broader study findings: Radiotherapy plus ipilimumab was followed by expansion in blood of tumor-derived TCR clones. The best predictor of response was reported to be early blood T cell clone dynamics, with interferon-beta.

Receiving focal radiation plus CTLA-4 blockade with ipilimumab were patients who had chemo-refractory metastatic non-small-cell lung cancer. TCRdb keeps only in-frame clones here, not all; method: immunoSEQ multiplex PCR. The table records about 98,000 clones, around 88% of them present only once. The V gene lost 4 bases and the J gene lost 0 bases, with 6 bases spanning the gap. CDR1 and CDR2 from the germline V gene are MNHEY and SVGAGI. This CDR3 is 14 amino acids long. Comment on this clone: The target antigen is unknown.

The sequencing here drew on peripheral blood, taken from a patient treated with radiotherapy plus ipilimumab. The receptor was derived from a human donor with non-small cell lung cancer that progressed on radiotherapy plus ipilimumab. The chain joins TRBV6-5 to TRBJ1-4, with no clear D. Written as DNA, the CDR3 is TGTGCCAGCAGTTCAACTGCAACTAATGAAAAACTGTTTTTT. The encoded protein is CASSSTATNEKLFF.